These 5 T cell receptor beta chains share one sample of origin, sequenced in a study of CD4 T cell repertoires in COVID-19. Measured with immunoSEQ multiplex PCR; TCRdb has only the in-frame clones, and not every one. The top ten hold around 0.59% of the sample, which has some 80,000 clones, under 90% seen once. The sample was CD4+ T cells from peripheral blood, taken after recovery from COVID-19. The receptor set was obtained from a human donor who had COVID-19.

The V gene is TRBV19, the J gene TRBJ1-2; D may be TRBD1 (6 bases). The germline gives CDR1 LNHDA, CDR2 SQIVND (reference sequence). Trimming took off 6 bases at V and 2 bases at J, with 13 bases between the two ends. This CDR3 region has 14 residues. This CDR3 is CASRQGLQNYGYTF. In nucleotides, the CDR3 is TGTGCCAGTAGGCAGGGGCTCCAAAACTATGGCTACACCTTC.

The gene calls are TRBV2 and TRBJ2-1; the D is unclear. Germline V CDR1 and CDR2: SNHLY, FYNNEI. V lost 7 bases, J lost 5 bases, and 12 bases lay in between. This CDR3 is built from 13 residues. CDR3 sequence reads: CASKIDGNNEQFF. Written as DNA, the CDR3 is TGTGCCAGCAAAATCGACGGAAACAATGAGCAGTTCTTC.

The chain uses TRBV7-9 and TRBJ2-5; D possibly corresponds to TRBD1 (6 bases). Per germline, CDR1 SEHNR and CDR2 FQNEAQ (reference sequence). The CDR3 runs 13 residues. The germline V and J ends were trimmed by 3 bases and 4 bases, with 9 bases remaining between them. CDR3 residues: CASSLIGGETQYF. The CDR3 DNA reads TGTGCCAGCAGCTTGATAGGGGGAGAGACCCAGTACTTC.

The CDR3 DNA sequence: TGTGCCAGCAGCTCCAGATTTTCCGGGGAGCTGTTTTTT. Translation gives CASSSRFSGELFF. The chain is built from TRBV7-8 and TRBJ2-2; D remains unclear. The CDR3 spans 13 residues. Germline lookup yields CDR1 SGHVS and CDR2 FQNEAQ. The V end lost 4 bases, the J end lost 6 bases, and 9 bases lay between the germline ends.

V usage is TRBV20-1 and J usage is TRBJ2-1, with 7 bases identical to TRBD2. J was trimmed by 12 bases and V by 4 bases; bases with no gene match: 3. Germline V gene data show CDR1 as DFQATT and CDR2 as SNEGSKA (reference sequence). CDR3 length: 10 residues. CDR3 sequence: CSAKREGQFF. The DNA of the CDR3 is TGCAGTGCTAAGAGGGAGGGGCAGTTCTTC.